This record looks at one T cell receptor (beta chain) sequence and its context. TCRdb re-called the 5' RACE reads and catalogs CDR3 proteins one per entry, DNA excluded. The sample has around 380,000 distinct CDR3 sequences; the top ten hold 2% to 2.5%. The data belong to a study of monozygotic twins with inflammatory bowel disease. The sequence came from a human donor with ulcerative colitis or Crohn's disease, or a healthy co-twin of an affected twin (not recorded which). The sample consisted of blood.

CDR3 loop: CASSFPQTQGEQFF. The chain has TRBV7-9 and TRBJ2-1; the D call from TCRdb, TRBD1, cannot be confirmed without DNA. The germline V gene has CDR1 SEHNR and CDR2 FQNEAQ (reference sequence). This CDR3 spans 14 amino acids.